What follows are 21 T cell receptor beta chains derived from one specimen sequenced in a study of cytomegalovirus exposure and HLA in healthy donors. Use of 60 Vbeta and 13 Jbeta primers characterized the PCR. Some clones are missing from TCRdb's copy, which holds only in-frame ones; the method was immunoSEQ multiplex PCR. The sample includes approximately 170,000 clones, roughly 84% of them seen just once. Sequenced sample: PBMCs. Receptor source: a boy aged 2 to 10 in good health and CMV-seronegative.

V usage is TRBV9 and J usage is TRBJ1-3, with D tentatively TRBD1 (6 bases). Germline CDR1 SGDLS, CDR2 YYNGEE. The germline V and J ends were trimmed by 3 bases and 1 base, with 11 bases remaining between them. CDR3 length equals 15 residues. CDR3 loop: CASSEGGASGNTIYF. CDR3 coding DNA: TGTGCCAGCAGCGAGGGGGGGGCTTCTGGAAACACCATATATTTT.

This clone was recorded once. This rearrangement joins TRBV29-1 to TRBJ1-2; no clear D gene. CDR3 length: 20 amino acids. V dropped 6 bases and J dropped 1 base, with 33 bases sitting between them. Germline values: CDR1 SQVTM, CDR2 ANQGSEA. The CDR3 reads CSVRLVGPRHAPSLNYGYTF. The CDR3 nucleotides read TGCAGCGTCCGCCTAGTCGGTCCACGCCACGCGCCGTCTCTTAACTATGGCTACACCTTC.

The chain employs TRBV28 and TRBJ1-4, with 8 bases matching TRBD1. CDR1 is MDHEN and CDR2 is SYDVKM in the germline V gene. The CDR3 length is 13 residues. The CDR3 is CASEDRGNEKLFF. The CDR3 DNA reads TGTGCTAGTGAAGACAGGGGAAATGAAAAACTGTTTTTT.

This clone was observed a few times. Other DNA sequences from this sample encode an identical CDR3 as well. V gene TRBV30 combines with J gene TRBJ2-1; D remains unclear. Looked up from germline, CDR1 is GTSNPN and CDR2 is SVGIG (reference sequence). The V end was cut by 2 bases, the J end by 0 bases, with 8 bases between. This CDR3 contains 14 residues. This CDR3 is CAWSRGSSYNEQFF. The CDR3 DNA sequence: TGTGCCTGGAGTCGCGGCAGCTCCTACAATGAGCAGTTCTTC. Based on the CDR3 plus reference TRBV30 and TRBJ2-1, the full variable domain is SQTIHQWPATLVQPVGSPLSLECTVEGTSNPNLYWYRQAAGRGLQLLFYSVGIGQISSEVPQNLSASRPQDRQFILSSKKLLLSDSGFYLCAWSRGSSYNEQFFGPGTRLTVL.

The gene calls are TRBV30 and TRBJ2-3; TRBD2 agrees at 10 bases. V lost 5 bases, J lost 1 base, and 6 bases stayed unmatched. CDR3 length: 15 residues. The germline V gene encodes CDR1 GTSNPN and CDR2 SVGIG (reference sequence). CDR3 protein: CAWALGTSGTDTQYF. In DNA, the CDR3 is TGTGCCTGGGCACTCGGGACTAGCGGCACAGATACGCAGTATTTT.

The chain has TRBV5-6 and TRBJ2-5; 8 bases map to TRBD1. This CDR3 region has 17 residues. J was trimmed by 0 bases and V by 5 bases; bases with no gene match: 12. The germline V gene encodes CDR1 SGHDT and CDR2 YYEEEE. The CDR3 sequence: CASRPAGAGGYQETQYF. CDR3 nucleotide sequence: TGTGCCAGCAGGCCGGCGGGTGCAGGGGGCTACCAAGAGACCCAGTACTTC.

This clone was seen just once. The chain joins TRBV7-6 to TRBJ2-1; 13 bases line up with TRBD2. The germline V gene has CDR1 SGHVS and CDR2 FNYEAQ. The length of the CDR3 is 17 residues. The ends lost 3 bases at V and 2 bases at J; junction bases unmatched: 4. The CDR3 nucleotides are TGTGCCAGCAGCTTGGGGACTAGCGGGATCCCCTACAATGAGCAGTTCTTC. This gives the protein CASSLGTSGIPYNEQFF.

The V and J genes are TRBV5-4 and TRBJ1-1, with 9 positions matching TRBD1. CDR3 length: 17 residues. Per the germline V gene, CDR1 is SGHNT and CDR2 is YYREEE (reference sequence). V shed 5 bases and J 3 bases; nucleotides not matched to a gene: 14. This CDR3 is CASSGGTGRVGYTEAFF. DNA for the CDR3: TGTGCCAGCAGTGGGGGGACAGGGAGGGTAGGATACACTGAAGCTTTCTTT.

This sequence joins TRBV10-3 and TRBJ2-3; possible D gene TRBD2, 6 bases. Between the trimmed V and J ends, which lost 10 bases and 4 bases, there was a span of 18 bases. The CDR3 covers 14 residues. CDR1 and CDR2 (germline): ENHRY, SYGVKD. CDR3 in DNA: TGTGCCAGCGCCCGACTAGAGATCCCAGATACGCAGTATTTT. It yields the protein CASARLEIPDTQYF.

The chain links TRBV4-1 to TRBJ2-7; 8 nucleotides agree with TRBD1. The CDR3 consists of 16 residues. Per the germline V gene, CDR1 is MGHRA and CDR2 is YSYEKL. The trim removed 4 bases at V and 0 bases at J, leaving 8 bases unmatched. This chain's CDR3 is CASSRDRGPSSYEQYV. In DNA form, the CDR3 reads TGCGCCAGCAGCCGAGACAGGGGTCCGAGCTCCTACGAGCAGTACGTC.

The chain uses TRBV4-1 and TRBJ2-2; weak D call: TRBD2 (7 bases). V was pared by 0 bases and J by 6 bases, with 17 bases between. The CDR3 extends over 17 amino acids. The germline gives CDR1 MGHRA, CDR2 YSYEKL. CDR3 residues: CASSQEGGGPNAGELFF. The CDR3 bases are TGCGCCAGCAGCCAAGAAGGGGGGGGGCCCAACGCCGGGGAGCTGTTTTTT.

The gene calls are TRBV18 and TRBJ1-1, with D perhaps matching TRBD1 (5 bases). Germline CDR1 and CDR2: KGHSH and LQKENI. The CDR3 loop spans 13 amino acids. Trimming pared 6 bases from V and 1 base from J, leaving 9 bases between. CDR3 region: CASSDTENTEAFF. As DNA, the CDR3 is TGTGCCAGCTCGGACACTGAGAACACTGAAGCTTTCTTT.

In nucleotides, the CDR3 is TGTGCCTGGAGTTTGGGGAGGGATACGCAGTATTTT. This encodes CAWSLGRDTQYF. The chain is built from TRBV30 and TRBJ2-3; perhaps TRBD2 as D (6 bases). This CDR3 region has 12 residues. The V end was cut by 2 bases, the J end by 6 bases, with 9 bases between. Germline CDR1 reads GTSNPN; CDR2 reads SVGIG (reference sequence). The full variable domain, rest sourced from reference TRBV30 and TRBJ2-3, is SQTIHQWPATLVQPVGSPLSLECTVEGTSNPNLYWYRQAAGRGLQLLFYSVGIGQISSEVPQNLSASRPQDRQFILSSKKLLLSDSGFYLCAWSLGRDTQYFGPGTRLTVL.

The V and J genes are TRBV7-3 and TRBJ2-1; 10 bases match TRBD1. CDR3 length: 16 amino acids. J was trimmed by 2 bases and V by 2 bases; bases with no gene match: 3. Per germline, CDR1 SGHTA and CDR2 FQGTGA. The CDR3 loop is CASSLSGQGAYNEQFF. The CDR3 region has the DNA TGTGCCAGCAGCTTATCTGGACAGGGGGCCTACAATGAGCAGTTCTTC.

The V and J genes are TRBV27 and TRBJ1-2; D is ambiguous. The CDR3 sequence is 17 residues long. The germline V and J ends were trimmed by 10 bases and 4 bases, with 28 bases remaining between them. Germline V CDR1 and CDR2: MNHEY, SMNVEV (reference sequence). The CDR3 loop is CATHGGWQKTAFYGYTF. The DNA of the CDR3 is TGTGCCACGCATGGAGGGTGGCAGAAAACCGCTTTCTATGGCTACACCTTC.

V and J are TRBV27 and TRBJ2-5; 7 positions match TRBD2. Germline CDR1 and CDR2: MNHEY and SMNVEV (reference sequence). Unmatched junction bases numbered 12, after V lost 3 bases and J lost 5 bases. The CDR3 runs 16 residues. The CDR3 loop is CASSLIRGRGVETQYF. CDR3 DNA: TGTGCCAGCAGTTTGATTCGCGGGAGAGGTGTGGAGACCCAGTACTTC.

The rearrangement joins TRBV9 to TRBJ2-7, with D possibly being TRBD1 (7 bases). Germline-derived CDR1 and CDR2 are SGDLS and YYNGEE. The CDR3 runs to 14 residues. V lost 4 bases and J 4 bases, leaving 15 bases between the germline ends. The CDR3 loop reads CASSRQGLSYEQYF. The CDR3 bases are TGTGCCAGCAGCAGACAGGGACTTTCGTACGAGCAGTACTTC.

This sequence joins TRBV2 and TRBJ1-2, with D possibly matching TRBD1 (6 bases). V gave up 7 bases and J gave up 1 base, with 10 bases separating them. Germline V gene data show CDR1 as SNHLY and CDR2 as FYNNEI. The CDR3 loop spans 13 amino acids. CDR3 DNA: TGTGCCAGCAAAGAAGGGGGTAACTATGGCTACACCTTC. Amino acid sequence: CASKEGGNYGYTF.

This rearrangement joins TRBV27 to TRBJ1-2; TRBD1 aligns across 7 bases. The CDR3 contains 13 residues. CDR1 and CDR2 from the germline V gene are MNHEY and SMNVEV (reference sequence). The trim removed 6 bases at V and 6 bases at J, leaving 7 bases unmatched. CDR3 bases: TGTGCCAGCAGCCATCGGGACAGTGATGGCTACACCTTC. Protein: CASSHRDSDGYTF.

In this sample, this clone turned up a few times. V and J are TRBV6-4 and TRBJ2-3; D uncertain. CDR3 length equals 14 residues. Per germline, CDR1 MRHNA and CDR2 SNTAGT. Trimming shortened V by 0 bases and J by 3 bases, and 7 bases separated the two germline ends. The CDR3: CASSDSGGTDTQYF. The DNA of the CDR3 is TGTGCCAGCAGTGACTCTGGCGGTACAGATACGCAGTATTTT.

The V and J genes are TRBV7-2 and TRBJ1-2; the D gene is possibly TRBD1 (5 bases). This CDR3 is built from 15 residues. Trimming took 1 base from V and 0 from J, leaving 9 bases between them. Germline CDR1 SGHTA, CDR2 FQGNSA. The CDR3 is CASSLGTPTNYGYTF. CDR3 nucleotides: TGTGCCAGCAGCTTAGGGACACCGACTAACTATGGCTACACCTTC.